This T cell receptor (beta chain) was identified in a study of blood T cells in healthy people across ages. Broader study findings: There were more naive CD4+ cells and higher diversity in long-lived donors than in aged donors.

This CDR3 is 15 amino acids long. V was cut by 1 base and J by 0 bases, with 11 bases left in between. CDR1 and CDR2 from the germline V gene are GTSNPN and SVGIG (reference sequence). Next came a second PCR, run for roughly 6 to 11 cycles, which used a sample-barcoded 5' primer along with a J-beta primer mix. Every individual sample yielded 2.5 million or more paired-end reads (each containing CDR3). MiXCR, applied by TCRdb to the 5' RACE reads, yields one record per CDR3 protein. The sample records around 940,000 distinct CDR3 sequences, 45% to 60% being singletons. Notes on this clonotype: Its matching antigen is unknown.

The source is an older woman in good health. This chain links TRBV30 with TRBJ2-3, with D perhaps TRBD2 (5 bases). The sequencing input was blood. CDR3 residues: CAWSGERSSTDTQYF. The CDR3 coding sequence is TGTGCCTGGAGTGGAGAGCGGTCTAGCACAGATACGCAGTATTTT.